These 9 T cell receptor beta chains originate from one sample sequenced in a study of post-analysis software for immune sequencing data. Antigens for these TCRs are unknown. Each TCR beta cDNA library carried unique molecular identifiers. One entry per CDR3 protein, called by TCRdb with MiXCR from the PCR reads. The data contain 350,000 to 450,000 distinct CDR3 sequences, less than 35% of them seen just once; the ten biggest clones take up roughly 13%. The study's findings and limits: Higher frequency in patients than in controls was seen for roughly five TRBV segments, with TRBV5-6, TRBV5-1 and TRBV20-1 among them.

Sequenced material: blood. The receptors were gathered from a girl aged 10 to 17 with multiple sclerosis.

The gene calls are TRBV5-1 and TRBJ1-2; 8 bases map to TRBD1. The CDR3 spans 14 residues. Unmatched junction bases numbered 6, after V lost 2 bases and J lost 6 bases. Germline V gives CDR1 SGHRS, CDR2 YFSETQ. CDR3 region: CASSLADRGHGYTF. The CDR3 nucleotides are TGCGCCAGCAGCTTAGCCGACAGGGGTCATGGCTACACCTTC.

This clonotype was counted a few times. The chain joins TRBV27 to TRBJ2-7, with 12 bases lining up with TRBD2. In germline, CDR1 is MNHEY, CDR2 SMNVEV (reference sequence). Unmatched junction bases numbered 6, after V lost 7 bases and J lost 2 bases. CDR3 length: 15 amino acids. CDR3 nucleotide sequence: TGTGCCAGCAAACCCTCTAGCGGGGGGGCCTACGAGCAGTACTTC. Its protein is CASKPSSGGAYEQYF.

This clonotype came up a few times. The CDR3 sequence is CASSVQTSSYNEQFF. The DNA for the CDR3 is TGTGCCAGCAGCGTTCAGACTAGCTCCTACAATGAGCAGTTCTTC. The chain combines TRBV9 with TRBJ2-1, with a weak D call TRBD2 (6 bases). The CDR3 totals 15 residues. The germline V and J ends were trimmed by 2 bases and 0 bases, with 9 bases remaining between them. CDR1 and CDR2 from the germline V gene are SGDLS and YYNGEE.

This clonotype was seen more than once but under ten times. The gene calls are TRBV11-2 and TRBJ2-2; 7 positions match TRBD1. V gave up 3 bases and J gave up 4 bases; unmatched junction bases: 8. CDR1 is SGHAT and CDR2 is FQNNGV in the germline V gene. The CDR3 loop spans 16 amino acids. The CDR3 sequence: CASSFVTGAPTGELFF. CDR3 DNA: TGTGCCAGCAGCTTCGTTACAGGGGCCCCCACCGGGGAGCTGTTTTTT.

This clonotype was seen at least ten times. CDR3 amino acids: CASSKLDLTGDQETQYF. In DNA form, the CDR3 reads TGTGCCAGCAGCAAGTTGGACCTGACAGGGGACCAAGAGACCCAGTACTTC. The chain joins TRBV7-8 to TRBJ2-5, with 8 bases identical to TRBD1. V lost 5 bases and J lost 0; bases outside the gene matches: 11. Germline loops: CDR1 SGHVS, CDR2 FQNEAQ. The CDR3 totals 17 residues. Filled out from reference TRBV7-8 and TRBJ2-5, the complete variable domain reads GAGVSQSPRYKVAKRGQDVALRCDPISGHVSLFWYQQALGQGPEFLTYFQNEAQLDKSGLPSDRFFAERPEGSVSTLKIQRTQQEDSAVYLCASSKLDLTGDQETQYFGPGTRLLVL.

The chain employs TRBV3-1 and TRBJ2-5; a weak D match, TRBD2 (5 bases). V was pared by 1 base and J by 5 bases, with 11 bases between. The CDR3 spans 14 residues. From germline, CDR1 is LGHDT and CDR2 YNNKEL (reference sequence). The CDR3 DNA sequence: TGTGCCAGCAGCCAAGTAATTAGCGCGGAGACCCAGTACTTC. It codes for CASSQVISAETQYF.

This clonotype was seen a few times. CDR3 sequence (DNA): TGCAGTGCTAGAGAAGTCCCCGCGGACGTTTATAGCAATCAGCCCCAGCATTTT. As protein: CSAREVPADVYSNQPQHF. This chain uses TRBV20-1 with TRBJ1-5, with D hard to call. Germline V gives CDR1 DFQATT, CDR2 SNEGSKA (reference sequence). The V and J ends lost 0 bases and 0 bases respectively, with 18 bases between them. The CDR3 extends over 18 amino acids.

The chain combines TRBV3-1 with TRBJ1-1; D is uncertain. CDR3 size: 14 residues. Trimming left V 3 bases short and J 0 bases short, with 8 bases between. Germline CDR1 reads LGHDT; CDR2 reads YNNKEL (reference sequence). The chain's CDR3 is CASSHSTLNTEAFF. The CDR3 DNA is TGTGCCAGCAGCCACTCAACTTTGAACACTGAAGCTTTCTTT. Complete variable domain (other parts from reference TRBV3-1 and TRBJ1-1): DTAVSQTPKYLVTQMGNDKSIKCEQNLGHDTMYWYKQDSKKFLKIMFSYNNKELIINETVPNRFSPKSPDKAHLNLHINSLELGDSAVYFCASSHSTLNTEAFFGQGTRLTVV.

V and J are TRBV4-1 and TRBJ2-4, with D tentatively TRBD1 or TRBD2 (5 bases each). Trimming shortened V by 0 bases and J by 6 bases, and 12 bases separated the two germline ends. The germline V gene encodes CDR1 MGHRA and CDR2 YSYEKL. The CDR3 has 15 amino acids. This CDR3 is CASSQDRGRVNIQYF. The DNA of the CDR3 is TGCGCCAGCAGCCAAGATCGGGGACGGGTAAACATTCAGTACTTC.